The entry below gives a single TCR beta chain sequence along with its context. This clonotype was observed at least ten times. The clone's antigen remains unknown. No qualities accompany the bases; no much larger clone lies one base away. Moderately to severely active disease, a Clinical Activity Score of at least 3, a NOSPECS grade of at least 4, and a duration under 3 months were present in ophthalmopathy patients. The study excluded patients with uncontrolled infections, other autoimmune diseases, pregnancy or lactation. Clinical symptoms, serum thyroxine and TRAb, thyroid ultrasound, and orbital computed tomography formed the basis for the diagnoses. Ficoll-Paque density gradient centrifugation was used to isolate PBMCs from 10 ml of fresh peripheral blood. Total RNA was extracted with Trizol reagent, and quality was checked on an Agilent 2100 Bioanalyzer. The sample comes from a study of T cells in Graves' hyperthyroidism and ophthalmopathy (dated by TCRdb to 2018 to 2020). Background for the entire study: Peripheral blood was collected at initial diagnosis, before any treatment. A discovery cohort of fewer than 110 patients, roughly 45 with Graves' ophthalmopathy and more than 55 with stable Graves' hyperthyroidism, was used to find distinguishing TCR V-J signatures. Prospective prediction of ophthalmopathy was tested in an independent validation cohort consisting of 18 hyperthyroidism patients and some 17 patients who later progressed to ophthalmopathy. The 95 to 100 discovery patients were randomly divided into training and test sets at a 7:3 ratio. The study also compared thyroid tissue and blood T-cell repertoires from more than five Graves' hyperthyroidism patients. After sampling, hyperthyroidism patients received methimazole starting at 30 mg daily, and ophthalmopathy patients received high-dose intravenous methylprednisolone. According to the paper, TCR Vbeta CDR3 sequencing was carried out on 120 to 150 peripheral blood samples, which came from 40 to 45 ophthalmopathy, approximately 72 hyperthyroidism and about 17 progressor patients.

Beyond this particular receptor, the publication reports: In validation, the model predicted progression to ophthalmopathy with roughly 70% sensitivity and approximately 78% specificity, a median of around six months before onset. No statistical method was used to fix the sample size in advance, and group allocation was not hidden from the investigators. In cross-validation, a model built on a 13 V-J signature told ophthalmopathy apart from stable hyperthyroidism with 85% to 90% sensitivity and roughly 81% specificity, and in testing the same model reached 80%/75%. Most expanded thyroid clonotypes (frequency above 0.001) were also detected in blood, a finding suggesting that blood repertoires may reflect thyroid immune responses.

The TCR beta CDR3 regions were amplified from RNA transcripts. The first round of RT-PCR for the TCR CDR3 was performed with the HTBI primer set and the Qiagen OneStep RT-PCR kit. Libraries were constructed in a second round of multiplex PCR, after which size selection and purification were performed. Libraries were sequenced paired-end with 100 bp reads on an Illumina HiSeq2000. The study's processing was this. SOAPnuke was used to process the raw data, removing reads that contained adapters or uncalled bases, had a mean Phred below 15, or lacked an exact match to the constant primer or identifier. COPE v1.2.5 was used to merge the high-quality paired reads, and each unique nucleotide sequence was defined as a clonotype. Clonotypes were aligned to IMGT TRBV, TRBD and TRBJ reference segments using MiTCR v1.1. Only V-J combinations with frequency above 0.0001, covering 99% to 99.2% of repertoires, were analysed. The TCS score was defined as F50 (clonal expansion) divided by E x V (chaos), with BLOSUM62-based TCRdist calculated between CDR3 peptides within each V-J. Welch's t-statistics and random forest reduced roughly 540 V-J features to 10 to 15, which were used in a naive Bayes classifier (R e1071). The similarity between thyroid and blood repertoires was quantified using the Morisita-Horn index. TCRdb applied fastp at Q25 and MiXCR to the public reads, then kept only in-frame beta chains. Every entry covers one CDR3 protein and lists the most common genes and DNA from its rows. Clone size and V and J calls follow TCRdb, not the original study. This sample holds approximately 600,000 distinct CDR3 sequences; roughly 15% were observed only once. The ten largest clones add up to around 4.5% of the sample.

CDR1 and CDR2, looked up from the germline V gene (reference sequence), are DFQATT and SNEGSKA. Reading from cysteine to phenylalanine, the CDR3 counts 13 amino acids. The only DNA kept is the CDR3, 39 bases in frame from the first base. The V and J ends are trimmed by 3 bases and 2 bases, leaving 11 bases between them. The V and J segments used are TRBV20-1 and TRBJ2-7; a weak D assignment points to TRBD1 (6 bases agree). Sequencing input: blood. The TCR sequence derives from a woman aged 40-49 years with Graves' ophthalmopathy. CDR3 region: CSASPPGAYEQYF. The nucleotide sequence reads TGCAGTGCTAGCCCTCCAGGGGCCTACGAGCAGTACTTC.